These 31 T cell receptor beta chains came from one sample sequenced in a study of T cell responses to AZD1222 COVID-19 vaccine. Sequencing used immunoSEQ multiplex PCR; TCRdb keeps in-frame clones, though not all of them. The sample includes under 95,000 clones, 86% of them seen just once. This material consisted of peripheral blood, taken on day 0 of AZD1222 vaccination. These receptors originate from an adult in good health.

The V and J genes are TRBV28 and TRBJ2-6; no clear D gene. The CDR3 consists of 15 residues. Germline V gene lookup returns CDR1 MDHEN and CDR2 SYDVKM. V was pared by 6 bases and J by 0 bases, with 9 bases between. This CDR3 reads CASRRHDSGANVLTF. Written as DNA, the CDR3 is TGTGCCAGCAGAAGACATGACTCTGGGGCCAACGTCCTGACTTTC.

The chain combines TRBV5-8 with TRBJ2-2; possible D gene TRBD2, 5 bases. CDR3 length: 17 amino acids. The V and J ends lost 0 bases and 2 bases respectively, with 14 bases between them. The germline V gene has CDR1 SGHTS and CDR2 YDEGEE. CDR3: CASSLAALADNTGELFF. The CDR3 DNA sequence: TGTGCCAGCAGCTTGGCCGCGCTAGCAGATAACACCGGGGAGCTGTTTTTT.

V is TRBV18 and J is TRBJ1-1, with 11 bases aligning to TRBD1. Unmatched junction bases numbered 1, after V lost 0 bases and J lost 4 bases. The germline V gene encodes CDR1 KGHSH and CDR2 LQKENI. The CDR3 has 15 residues. CDR3 sequence (DNA): TGTGCCAGCTCACCACCCGGGACAGGGGGCACTGAAGCTTTCTTT. Translating gives CASSPPGTGGTEAFF.

The rearrangement joins TRBV19 to TRBJ2-7; D perhaps matches TRBD2 (5 bases). V shed 2 bases and J shed 1 base, with 12 bases lying between them. CDR1 and CDR2 (germline): LNHDA, SQIVND (reference sequence). CDR3 length: 15 residues. CDR3 in amino acids: CASSIPGRGSYEQYF. DNA for the CDR3: TGTGCCAGTAGTATACCGGGGAGAGGATCCTACGAGCAGTACTTC.

The chain carries TRBV21-1 and TRBJ2-3; TRBD1 reflects the table's D call only, with no check against the DNA. TRBV21-1 is given as a pseudogene. The CDR3 is 19 residues long. CDR3 in amino acids: CASSKKSPGTGVDTDTQYF. The CDR3 region has the DNA TGTGCCAGCAGCAAAAAATCTCCCGGGACAGGCGTCGACACAGATACGCAGTATTTT.

As regards this clone: Other DNA variants within this sample encode the same CDR3. CDR3 sequence reads: CASSVAGDTEAFF. In DNA form, the CDR3 reads TGTGCCAGCAGCGTAGCTGGAGACACTGAAGCTTTCTTT. This chain uses TRBV9 with TRBJ1-1, with D hard to call. In germline, CDR1 is SGDLS, CDR2 YYNGEE. With 0 bases removed from V and 3 bases from J, the gap between germline ends came to 6 bases. The CDR3 runs 13 residues.

This chain uses TRBV2 with TRBJ1-2, with TRBD1 as a possible D gene (5 bases). CDR3 size: 11 residues. Germline V gene data show CDR1 as SNHLY and CDR2 as FYNNEI. Deletions cut 7 bases from V and 8 bases from J, with 11 bases between. For the CDR3, the DNA is TGTGCCAGCAAACGGGACCTGGGCTACACCTTC. Translating gives CASKRDLGYTF.

The chain combines TRBV11-1 with TRBJ1-1; TRBD1 is a possible D gene (6 bases). Germline values: CDR1 SGHAT, CDR2 FQDESV (reference sequence). The CDR3 has 14 residues. Trimming pared 4 bases from V and 2 bases from J, leaving 11 bases between. CDR3 sequence reads: CASSSRQANTEAFF. The CDR3, as DNA: TGTGCCAGCAGCTCAAGACAGGCAAACACTGAAGCTTTCTTT.

The chain has TRBV5-1 and TRBJ1-5; D call uncertain. Trimming removed 2 bases at V and 3 bases at J, with 6 bases between. From germline, CDR1 is SGHRS and CDR2 YFSETQ. The CDR3 spans 13 residues. The CDR3 coding sequence is TGCGCCAGCAGCTTAGACGACAATCAGCCCCAGCATTTT. Its protein is CASSLDDNQPQHF.

This clone was found once. The V gene is TRBV2, the J gene TRBJ2-4, with 8 positions matching TRBD2. V shed 0 bases and J 7 bases; nucleotides not matched to a gene: 8. The CDR3 is 16 amino acids. Germline V lookup: CDR1 SNHLY, CDR2 FYNNEI. The DNA of the CDR3 is TGTGCCAGCAGTGAAGCGCTAGGGACTAGATTGAACATTCAGTACTTC. Its protein product is CASSEALGTRLNIQYF.

The chain combines TRBV4-3 with TRBJ1-5; 7 bases line up with TRBD1. Germline assignment: CDR1 LGHNA and CDR2 YSLEER. V lost 0 bases to trimming and J lost 5 bases; unmatched junction nucleotides: 4. The CDR3 consists of 15 residues. DNA of the CDR3: TGCGCCAGCAGCCAAGACAGGGGGAGAGATCAGCCCCAGCATTTT. It codes for CASSQDRGRDQPQHF.

The chain joins TRBV3-1 (or the pseudogene TRBV3-2) to TRBJ2-7; no reliable D call. V lost 0 bases, J lost 4 bases, and 4 bases lay in between. Germline CDR1 is LGHDT and CDR2 is YNNKEL (reference sequence). CDR3 length equals 12 residues. CDR3 region: CASSQDRYEQYF. The CDR3 nucleotides are TGTGCCAGCAGCCAAGATCGGTACGAGCAGTACTTC.

This clone was recorded once. The V call is TRBV28, the J call TRBJ1-2, with 12 nucleotides matching TRBD1. This CDR3 is 17 amino acids long. After removal of 3 bases from V and 6 bases from J, the junction contained 11 bases not matched to a gene. Germline V lookup: CDR1 MDHEN, CDR2 SYDVKM. In nucleotides, the CDR3 is TGTGCCAGCAGTTTGTTCATTGGGACAGGGGGCGGGAATGGCTACACCTTC. Amino acid sequence: CASSLFIGTGGGNGYTF.

The V call is TRBV18, the J call TRBJ2-3; D is unclear. The CDR3 is 14 residues long. Germline V gene data show CDR1 as KGHSH and CDR2 as LQKENI. The germline V and J ends were trimmed by 0 bases and 0 bases, with 4 bases remaining between them. Here the CDR3 DNA reads TGTGCCAGCTCACCACCCCCTAGCACAGATACGCAGTATTTT. It yields the protein CASSPPPSTDTQYF.

The V call is TRBV7-9, the J call TRBJ1-2; possibly TRBD1 for D (6 bases). This CDR3 has 16 residues. The V and J ends lost 5 bases and 6 bases respectively, with 22 bases between them. Germline V gene sequence: CDR1 SEHNR, CDR2 FQNEAQ (reference sequence). The CDR3: CASSIRGAGEVNGYTF. Written as DNA, the CDR3 is TGTGCCAGCAGCATAAGAGGTGCAGGGGAGGTAAATGGCTACACCTTC.

This chain joins TRBV7-9 and TRBJ2-5; 13 positions agree with TRBD2. CDR1 and CDR2 (germline): SEHNR, FQNEAQ (reference sequence). After removal of 4 bases from V and 4 bases from J, the junction contained 6 bases not matched to a gene. This CDR3 is built from 16 residues. The CDR3 spells CASSSPTSGRGETQYF. In DNA, the CDR3 is TGTGCCAGCAGCTCCCCAACTAGCGGGAGGGGAGAGACCCAGTACTTC.

This chain connects TRBV11-3 to TRBJ2-7, with D tentatively TRBD1 (6 bases). Trimming cost V 5 bases and J 2 bases, with 13 bases left between them. There are 14 residues in the CDR3. Germline CDR1 and CDR2: SGHNT and YENEEA. In nucleotides, the CDR3 is TGTGCCAGCAGCCACAGGACAGCCACCTACGAGCAGTACTTC. It specifies CASSHRTATYEQYF.

The chain joins TRBV7-2 to TRBJ2-2, with D perhaps assigned TRBD1 or TRBD2 (5 bases each). The V gene's germline CDR1 is SGHTA and CDR2 FQGNSA. V dropped 5 bases and J dropped 6 bases, with 19 bases sitting between them. The CDR3 is 16 residues long. The CDR3 DNA follows: TGTGCCAGCAGCAGGATATGGGGGAAAAGGGCCGGGGAGCTGTTTTTT. The encoded protein is CASSRIWGKRAGELFF.

J is TRBJ1-1 and V is TRBV24-1; D is unclear. The ends were cut back, 5 bases at V and 1 base at J, with 4 bases in the middle. Germline lookup yields CDR1 KGHDR and CDR2 SFDVKD. The CDR3 has 12 amino acids. CDR3 region: CATSGGNTEAFF. Written as DNA, the CDR3 is TGTGCCACCAGTGGTGGGAACACTGAAGCTTTCTTT.

The V and J genes are TRBV5-1 and TRBJ2-5; perhaps D is TRBD1 or TRBD2 (5 bases each). CDR3 length: 16 amino acids. Trimming stripped 3 bases from V and 4 bases from J, with 19 bases between. Germline assignment: CDR1 SGHRS and CDR2 YFSETQ. The DNA of the CDR3 is TGCGCCAGCAGCTGGGGGACCTCAGAACCCGGAGAGACCCAGTACTTC. Translating gives CASSWGTSEPGETQYF.

The chain is built from TRBV2 and TRBJ2-2, with 9 bases fitting TRBD1. Trimming cost V 2 bases and J 1 base; bases outside gene matches: 5. This CDR3 is built from 17 residues. The V gene's germline CDR1 is SNHLY and CDR2 FYNNEI. The CDR3 DNA sequence: TGTGCCAGCAGTGAACAGACAGGGGGTCTGAACACCGGGGAGCTGTTTTTT. Translated, it gives CASSEQTGGLNTGELFF.

The genes are TRBV5-1 and TRBJ2-7; a possible D gene is TRBD1 (6 bases). Germline values: CDR1 SGHRS, CDR2 YFSETQ. The CDR3 is made up of 15 amino acids. Trimming left V 0 bases short and J 5 bases short, with 15 bases between. CDR3 nucleotides: TGCGCCAGCAGCTTGGCAGGGGCCGCTGCTCACGAGCAGTACTTC. As protein: CASSLAGAAAHEQYF. The variable domain in full, completed from reference TRBV5-1 and TRBJ2-7, reads KAGVTQTPRYLIKTRGQQVTLSCSPISGHRSVSWYQQTPGQGLQFLFEYFSETQRNKGNFPGRFSGRQFSNSRSEMNVSTLELGDSALYLCASSLAGAAAHEQYFGPGTRLTVT.

V usage is TRBV5-1 and J usage is TRBJ2-1; D not resolved. Between the trimmed V and J ends, which lost 3 bases and 0 bases, there was a span of 10 bases. Germline lookup yields CDR1 SGHRS and CDR2 YFSETQ. CDR3 size: 15 residues. The CDR3 loop reads CASSSQHSSYNEQFF. CDR3 nucleotide sequence: TGCGCCAGCAGCTCCCAACACAGCTCCTACAATGAGCAGTTCTTC.

The chain uses TRBV7-9 and TRBJ2-7; D possibly corresponds to TRBD1 (5 bases). The CDR3 length is 14 residues. The V end was cut by 3 bases, the J end by 7 bases, with 16 bases between. Germline V gives CDR1 SEHNR, CDR2 FQNEAQ (reference sequence). CDR3 DNA: TGTGCCAGCAGCTTGATCAGGGCAGGTAGGGAGCAGTACTTC. It yields the protein CASSLIRAGREQYF.

The rearrangement links TRBV24-1 to TRBJ2-1, with D possibly being TRBD2 (6 bases). V was shortened by 4 bases and J by 4 bases, with 10 bases between the two germline ends. This CDR3 is built from 14 residues. Germline V gene data show CDR1 as KGHDR and CDR2 as SFDVKD. CDR3 DNA: TGTGCCACCAGTGACCCCGGGACTTACAATGAGCAGTTCTTC. It encodes CATSDPGTYNEQFF.

The sample holds one count of this clone. V gene TRBV3-1 (or the pseudogene TRBV3-2) combines with J gene TRBJ2-1; maybe TRBD2 (7 bases). The V end lost 4 bases, the J end lost 9 bases, and 16 bases lay between the germline ends. The CDR3 is made up of 14 amino acids. Germline V gives CDR1 LGHDT, CDR2 YNNKEL (reference sequence). The CDR3 bases are TGTGCCAGCAGCCCCTCAGAGGGGGGGGGTGAGCAGTTCTTC. It codes for CASSPSEGGGEQFF.

V and J are TRBV7-9 and TRBJ2-7; 10 nucleotides align to TRBD1. Germline assignment: CDR1 SEHNR and CDR2 FQNEAQ (reference sequence). CDR3 length: 14 residues. With 5 bases clipped from V and 5 bases from J, the junction kept 6 bases outside the gene matches. CDR3 in amino acids: CASSPGTGAHEQYF. The CDR3 nucleotides are TGTGCCAGCAGCCCCGGGACAGGGGCCCACGAGCAGTACTTC.

V and J are TRBV28 and TRBJ2-7, with 10 nucleotides matching TRBD1. V was pared by 8 bases and J by 2 bases, with 15 bases of the junction left unmatched. The germline V gene encodes CDR1 MDHEN and CDR2 SYDVKM. This CDR3 comprises 17 residues. DNA for the CDR3: TGTGCCAGCCCCCCGGGACAGGGGCTACAACTCCCCTACGAGCAGTACTTC. This translates into CASPPGQGLQLPYEQYF.

The chain links TRBV5-6 to TRBJ2-5; D tentatively fits TRBD1 or TRBD2 (5 bases each). Germline V CDR1 and CDR2: SGHDT, YYEEEE. CDR3 length equals 13 residues. Trimming cost V 1 base and J 5 bases, with 9 bases left between them. The CDR3 DNA follows: TGTGCCAGCAGCTTGCCGGGGCGGGAGACCCAGTACTTC. Translation: CASSLPGRETQYF.

The rearrangement joins TRBV15 to TRBJ2-3; tentative D call: TRBD2 (5 bases). Germline V gene lookup returns CDR1 LNHNV and CDR2 YYDKDF (reference sequence). This CDR3 contains 17 residues. Trimming pared 0 bases from V and 3 bases from J, leaving 16 bases between. CDR3 in amino acids: CATSRDGGTQATDTQYF. The CDR3 DNA reads as TGTGCCACCAGCAGAGATGGAGGCACCCAGGCAACAGATACGCAGTATTTT.

This chain joins TRBV10-3 and TRBJ1-3, with TRBD1 matching 9 bases. J lost 2 bases, V lost 8 bases, and 4 bases had no gene match. This CDR3 comprises 14 residues. The germline V gene has CDR1 ENHRY and CDR2 SYGVKD. The CDR3 DNA reads as TGTGCCATCGGGGACAGGGCGACTGGAAACACCATATATTTT. This encodes CAIGDRATGNTIYF.